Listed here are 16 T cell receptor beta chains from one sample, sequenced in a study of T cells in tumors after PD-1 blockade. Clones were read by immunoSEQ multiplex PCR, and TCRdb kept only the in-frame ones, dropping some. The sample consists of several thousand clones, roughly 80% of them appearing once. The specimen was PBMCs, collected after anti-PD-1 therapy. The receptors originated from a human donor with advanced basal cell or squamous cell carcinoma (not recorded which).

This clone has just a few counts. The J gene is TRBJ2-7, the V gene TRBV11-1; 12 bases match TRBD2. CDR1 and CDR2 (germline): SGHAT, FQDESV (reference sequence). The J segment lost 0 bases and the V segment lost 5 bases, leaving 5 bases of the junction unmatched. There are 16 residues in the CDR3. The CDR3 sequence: CASSPLAGGLSYEQYF. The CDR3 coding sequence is TGTGCCAGCAGCCCCCTAGCGGGGGGGCTCTCCTACGAGCAGTACTTC.

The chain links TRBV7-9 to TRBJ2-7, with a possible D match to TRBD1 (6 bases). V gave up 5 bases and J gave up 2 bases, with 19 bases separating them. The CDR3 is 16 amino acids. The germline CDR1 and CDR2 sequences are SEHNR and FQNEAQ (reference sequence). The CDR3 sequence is CASSKGGGLDTYEQYF. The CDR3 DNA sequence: TGTGCCAGCAGCAAGGGTGGGGGCCTCGACACCTACGAGCAGTACTTC.

The CDR3 spells CASRFGQGETQYF. The CDR3 bases are TGTGCCAGCAGATTTGGACAGGGAGAGACCCAGTACTTC. The chain employs TRBV7-9 and TRBJ2-5; 8 bases align to TRBD1. CDR3 size: 13 residues. The J segment lost 4 bases and the V segment lost 6 bases, leaving 4 bases of the junction unmatched. Per germline, CDR1 SEHNR and CDR2 FQNEAQ (reference sequence).

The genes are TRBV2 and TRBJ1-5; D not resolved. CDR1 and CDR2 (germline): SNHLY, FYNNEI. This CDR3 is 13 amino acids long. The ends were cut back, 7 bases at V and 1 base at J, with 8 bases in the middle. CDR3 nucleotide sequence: TGTGCCAGCACCACATTGAGCAATCAGCCCCAGCATTTT. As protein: CASTTLSNQPQHF. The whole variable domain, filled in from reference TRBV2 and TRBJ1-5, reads EPEVTQTPSHQVTQMGQEVILRCVPISNHLYFYWYRQILGQKVEFLVSFYNNEISEKSEIFDDQFSVERPDGSNFTLKIRSTKLEDSAMYFCASTTLSNQPQHFGDGTRLSIL.

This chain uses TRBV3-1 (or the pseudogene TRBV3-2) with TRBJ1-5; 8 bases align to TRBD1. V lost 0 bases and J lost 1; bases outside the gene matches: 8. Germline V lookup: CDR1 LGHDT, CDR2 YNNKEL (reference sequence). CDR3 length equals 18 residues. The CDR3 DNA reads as TGTGCCAGCAGCCAAGATCCCGGACAGGGAGGGAGCAATCAGCCCCAGCATTTT. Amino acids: CASSQDPGQGGSNQPQHF.

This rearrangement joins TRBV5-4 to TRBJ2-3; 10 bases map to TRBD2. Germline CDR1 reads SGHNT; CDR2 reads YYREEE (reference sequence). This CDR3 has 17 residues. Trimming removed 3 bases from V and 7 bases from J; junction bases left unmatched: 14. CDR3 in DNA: TGTGCCAGCAGCTCGCCGGGAAGCAGCGGGGGGGCGAATACGCAGTATTTT. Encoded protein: CASSSPGSSGGANTQYF. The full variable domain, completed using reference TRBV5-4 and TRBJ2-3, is ETGVTQSPTHLIKTRGQQVTLRCSSQSGHNTVSWYQQALGQGPQFIFQYYREEENGRGNFPPRFSGLQFPNYSSELNVNALELDDSALYLCASSSPGSSGGANTQYFGPGTRLTVL.

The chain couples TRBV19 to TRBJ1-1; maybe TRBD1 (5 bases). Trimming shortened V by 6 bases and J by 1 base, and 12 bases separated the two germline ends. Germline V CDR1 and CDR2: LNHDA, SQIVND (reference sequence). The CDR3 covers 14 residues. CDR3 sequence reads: CASRGTGRNTEAFF. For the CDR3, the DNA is TGTGCCAGTAGAGGGACCGGACGGAACACTGAAGCTTTCTTT.

The CDR3 region has the DNA TGTGCCAGCAGTACTGAGGTTTGGGGTGAAAAACTGTTTTTT. It codes for CASSTEVWGEKLFF. V usage is TRBV6-6 and J usage is TRBJ1-4; no clear D. Germline CDR1 reads MNHNY; CDR2 reads SVGAGI (reference sequence). This CDR3 comprises 14 residues. Between the trimmed V and J ends, which lost 5 bases and 7 bases, there was a span of 14 bases.

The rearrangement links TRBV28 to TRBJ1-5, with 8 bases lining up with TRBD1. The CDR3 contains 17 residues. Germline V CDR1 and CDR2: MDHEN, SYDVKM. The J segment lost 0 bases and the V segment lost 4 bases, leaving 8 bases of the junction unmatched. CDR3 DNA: TGTGCCAGCAGTTCGGACAGGGCTAAATATAGCAATCAGCCCCAGCATTTT. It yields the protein CASSSDRAKYSNQPQHF.

The CDR3 DNA reads TGTGCCAGCAGCCCCATGCTGGGGGCCACGAACTATGGCTACACCTTC. Protein product: CASSPMLGATNYGYTF. The chain employs TRBV7-6 and TRBJ1-2; perhaps TRBD1 as D (6 bases). The germline V gene encodes CDR1 SGHVS and CDR2 FNYEAQ. The CDR3 totals 16 residues. Trimming took off 5 bases at V and 2 bases at J, with 18 bases between the two ends.

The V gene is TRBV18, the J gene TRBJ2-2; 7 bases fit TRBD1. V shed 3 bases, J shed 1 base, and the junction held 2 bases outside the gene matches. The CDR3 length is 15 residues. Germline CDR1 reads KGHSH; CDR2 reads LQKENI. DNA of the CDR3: TGTGCCAGCTCACCGGACAGGCTGAACACCGGGGAGCTGTTTTTT. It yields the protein CASSPDRLNTGELFF.

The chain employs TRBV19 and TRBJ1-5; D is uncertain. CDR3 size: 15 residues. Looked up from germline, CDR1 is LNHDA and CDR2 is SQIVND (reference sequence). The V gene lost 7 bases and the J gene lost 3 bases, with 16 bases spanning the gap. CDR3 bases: TGTGCCAGTACCCAAAATAGTGGTCCCAATCAGCCCCAGCATTTT. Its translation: CASTQNSGPNQPQHF.

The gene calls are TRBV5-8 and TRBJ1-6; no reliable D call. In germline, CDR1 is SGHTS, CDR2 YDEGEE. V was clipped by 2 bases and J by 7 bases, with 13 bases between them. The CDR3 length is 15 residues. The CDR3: CASSFAIAQNSPLHF. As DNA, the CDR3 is TGTGCCAGCAGCTTTGCGATAGCCCAGAATTCACCCCTCCACTTT.

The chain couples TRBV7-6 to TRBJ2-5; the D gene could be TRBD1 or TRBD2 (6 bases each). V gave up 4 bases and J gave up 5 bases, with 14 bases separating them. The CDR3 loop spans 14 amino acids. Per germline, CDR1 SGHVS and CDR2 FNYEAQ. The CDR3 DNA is TGTGCCAGCAGCTCCCGACTAGGGGGTGAGACCCAGTACTTC. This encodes CASSSRLGGETQYF.

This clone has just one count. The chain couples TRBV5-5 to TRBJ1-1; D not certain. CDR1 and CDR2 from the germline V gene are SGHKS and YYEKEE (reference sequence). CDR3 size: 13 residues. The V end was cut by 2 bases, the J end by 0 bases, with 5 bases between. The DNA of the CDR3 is TGTGCCAGCAGCTTCACGGTGAACACTGAAGCTTTCTTT. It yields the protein CASSFTVNTEAFF. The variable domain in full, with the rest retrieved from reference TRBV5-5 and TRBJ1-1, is DAGVTQSPTHLIKTRGQQVTLRCSPISGHKSVSWYQQVLGQGPQFIFQYYEKEERGRGNFPDRFSARQFPNYSSELNVNALLLGDSALYLCASSFTVNTEAFFGQGTRLTVV.

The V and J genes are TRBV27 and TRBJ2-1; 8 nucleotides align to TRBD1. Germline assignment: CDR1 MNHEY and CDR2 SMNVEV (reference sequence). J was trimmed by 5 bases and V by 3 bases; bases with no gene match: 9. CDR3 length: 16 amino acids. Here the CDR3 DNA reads TGTGCCAGCAGTTTTGGGGGGCCGACAGGGGACAATGAGCAGTTCTTC. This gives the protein CASSFGGPTGDNEQFF.